These 5 T cell receptor beta chains share one sample of origin, sequenced in a study of cytomegalovirus exposure and HLA in healthy donors listed by TCRdb under 2017. Libraries were prepared through the immunoSEQ multiplex PCR assay. For the multiplex PCR, a mixture combining 60 forward primers for TCR Vbeta segments and 13 reverse primers for TCR Jbeta segments was used. In TCRdb, the immuneACCESS table is reduced to in-frame sequences with V and J assigned. These tables do not hold every clone; where another copy was compared, an unresolved V gene accounts for under half, and the others remain unexplained. This sample has about 160,000 clones in its table, and 60% to 85% of those were observed once. In total, the top ten clones hold 3.7% of the sample. The sample taken for sequencing was PBMCs. Every receptor here comes from a young man in good health and CMV-seropositive.

This sequence joins TRBV5-5 and TRBJ2-3; TRBD2 aligns across 16 bases. This CDR3 is 16 amino acids long. Trimming took 7 bases from V and 6 from J; bases not matched to a gene: 8. Germline V gene lookup returns CDR1 SGHKS and CDR2 YYEKEE (reference sequence). CDR3 residues: CASHGTSGGAGDTQYF. CDR3 nucleotide sequence: TGTGCCAGCCATGGGACTAGCGGGGGGGCCGGGGATACGCAGTATTTT.

The chain employs TRBV5-1 and TRBJ2-7; D is ambiguous. With 0 bases removed from V and 2 bases from J, the gap between germline ends came to 12 bases. The length of the CDR3 is 15 residues. Germline V gene data show CDR1 as SGHRS and CDR2 as YFSETQ. Written as DNA, the CDR3 is TGCGCCAGCAGCTTGGAAGCTCTAGAGGCCTACGAGCAGTACTTC. Its protein product is CASSLEALEAYEQYF.

The J gene is TRBJ1-4, the V gene TRBV6-6; D gene uncertain. V was shortened by 6 bases and J by 0 bases, with 8 bases between the two germline ends. The CDR3 totals 14 residues. Germline lookup yields CDR1 MNHNY and CDR2 SVGAGI (reference sequence). In DNA, the CDR3 is TGTGCCAGCAGCATACAAACAACTAATGAAAAACTGTTTTTT. It yields the protein CASSIQTTNEKLFF.

This clone has a single count. This chain joins TRBV5-4 and TRBJ1-4; TRBD1 might be the D (6 bases). The V end was cut by 4 bases, the J end by 5 bases, with 9 bases between. Germline CDR1 and CDR2: SGHNT and YYREEE (reference sequence). CDR3 length: 13 amino acids. CDR3 sequence reads: CASSPDRNEKLFF. The DNA for the CDR3 is TGTGCCAGCAGCCCGGACAGAAATGAAAAACTGTTTTTT.

Worth noting for this clone: The same CDR3 arises from other DNA sequences in this sample as well. The chain carries TRBV7-9 and TRBJ1-1; D is unclear. Trimming pared 7 bases from V and 5 bases from J, leaving 11 bases between. The CDR3 loop spans 12 amino acids. CDR1 is SEHNR and CDR2 is FQNEAQ in the germline V gene (reference sequence). The CDR3 DNA sequence: TGTGCCAGCAAGTTGGGAGGAACTGAAGCTTTCTTT. It encodes CASKLGGTEAFF.